These 11 T cell receptor beta chains share one sample of origin, sequenced in a study of T-cell memory formation after mild COVID-19. TCRdb independently ran MiXCR on the 5' RACE reads; one entry per CDR3 protein. The sample lists some 120,000 distinct CDR3 sequences; 16% were seen once. Sequenced input: PBMCs or a T cell subset sorted from them (not recorded which). The receptors were gathered from an adult woman who had mild COVID-19 (a few samples of this study predate the infection). Cell type and time point are not known.

The chain has TRBV13 and TRBJ2-7; D gene ambiguous. Germline-derived CDR1 and CDR2 are PRHDT and FYEKMQ (reference sequence). This CDR3 comprises 13 residues. Trimming cost V 5 bases and J 3 bases, with 11 bases left between them. The CDR3 sequence: CASSPRALYEQYF. Written as DNA, the CDR3 is TGTGCCAGCAGCCCTCGGGCCCTCTACGAGCAGTACTTC.

The chain is built from TRBV29-1 and TRBJ2-5; D may be TRBD1 or TRBD2 (5 bases each). The CDR3 runs 13 residues. V gave up 4 bases and J gave up 6 bases, with 15 bases separating them. The V gene's germline CDR1 is SQVTM and CDR2 ANQGSEA. The DNA for the CDR3 is TGCAGCGTTGGCCTTGGGGGTGGGCAGACCCAGTACTTC. It yields the protein CSVGLGGGQTQYF.

The chain has TRBV11-2 and TRBJ2-7; maybe TRBD2 (5 bases). Per the germline V gene, CDR1 is SGHAT and CDR2 is FQNNGV. Trimming removed 3 bases from V and 1 base from J, with 10 bases in between. The CDR3 runs 14 residues. The CDR3 coding sequence is TGTGCCAGCAGCTTGAAGCCGGGGTCCTACGAGCAGTACTTC. Amino acids: CASSLKPGSYEQYF.

In this sample, this clonotype turned up a few times. This chain links TRBV7-3 with TRBJ2-2; no definite D call. Trimming removed 5 bases from V and 8 bases from J, with 9 bases in between. Per germline, CDR1 SGHTA and CDR2 FQGTGA. There are 12 residues in the CDR3. The DNA for the CDR3 is TGTGCCAGCAGCGTCACCGGAGGGGAGCTGTTTTTT. This codes for CASSVTGGELFF.

The rearrangement joins TRBV6-2 or TRBV6-3 to TRBJ2-1; 10 bases match TRBD2. V lost 6 bases, J lost 6 bases, and 8 bases stayed unmatched. The length of the CDR3 is 15 residues. Germline assignment: CDR1 MNHEY and CDR2 SVGEGT. In nucleotides, the CDR3 is TGTGCCAGCAGCCTTGGGACTAGCGAACGCAATGAGCAGTTCTTC. Its translation is CASSLGTSERNEQFF.

This clonotype was counted a few times. This chain connects TRBV27 to TRBJ2-3; tentative D call: TRBD2 (5 bases). Germline CDR1 is MNHEY and CDR2 is SMNVEV (reference sequence). Trimming took off 6 bases at V and 3 bases at J, with 13 bases between the two ends. The CDR3 covers 14 residues. As DNA, the CDR3 is TGTGCCAGCAGCCTGGAGACGGGGACAGATACGCAGTATTTT. This codes for CASSLETGTDTQYF.

This clonotype was detected only a few times. V usage is TRBV6-6 and J usage is TRBJ2-5; D is unresolved. The CDR3 runs to 12 residues. The germline V gene has CDR1 MNHNY and CDR2 SVGAGI (reference sequence). Deletions cut 6 bases from V and 5 bases from J, with 10 bases between. The CDR3 is CASSHPLETQYF. The CDR3 region has the DNA TGTGCCAGCAGCCACCCCCTGGAGACCCAGTACTTC.

This clonotype was picked up a small number of times. J is TRBJ2-4 and V is TRBV6-5, with D possibly called TRBD1 or TRBD2 (5 bases each). In germline, CDR1 is MNHEY, CDR2 SVGAGI. The CDR3 is made up of 12 amino acids. Trimming shortened V by 8 bases and J by 7 bases, and 12 bases separated the two germline ends. The DNA for the CDR3 is TGTGCCAGCGGGGGTAGCAGGAACATTCAGTACTTC. This gives the protein CASGGSRNIQYF.

Ten or more counts support this clonotype. The chain combines TRBV5-5 with TRBJ2-5; the match to TRBD1 covers 7 bases. In germline, CDR1 is SGHKS, CDR2 YYEKEE (reference sequence). Trimming at V came to 0 bases and at J to 5 bases, leaving 7 bases not matched to a gene. The CDR3 length is 15 residues. The CDR3 loop reads CASSLAHRGWETQYF. The CDR3 nucleotides are TGTGCCAGCAGCTTGGCGCACAGGGGCTGGGAGACCCAGTACTTC. The full variable domain, with the rest looked up from reference TRBV5-5 and TRBJ2-5, is DAGVTQSPTHLIKTRGQQVTLRCSPISGHKSVSWYQQVLGQGPQFIFQYYEKEERGRGNFPDRFSARQFPNYSSELNVNALLLGDSALYLCASSLAHRGWETQYFGPGTRLLVL.

The rearrangement links TRBV5-1 to TRBJ1-2; D gene ambiguous. The V gene lost 1 base and the J gene lost 5 bases, with 6 bases spanning the gap. This CDR3 has 12 residues. Germline V gives CDR1 SGHRS, CDR2 YFSETQ. The chain's CDR3 is CASSLSGYGYTF. As DNA, the CDR3 is TGCGCCAGCAGCTTGTCTGGGTATGGCTACACCTTC.

This clonotype has only a few counts. V is TRBV12-3 or TRBV12-4 and J is TRBJ2-5, with a tentative D call TRBD2 (5 bases). Between the trimmed V and J ends, which lost 3 bases and 4 bases, there was a span of 9 bases. CDR3 length: 13 residues. CDR3 sequence (DNA): TGTGCCAGCAGTTTTGCAGGACTAGAGACCCAGTACTTC. It is translated as CASSFAGLETQYF.